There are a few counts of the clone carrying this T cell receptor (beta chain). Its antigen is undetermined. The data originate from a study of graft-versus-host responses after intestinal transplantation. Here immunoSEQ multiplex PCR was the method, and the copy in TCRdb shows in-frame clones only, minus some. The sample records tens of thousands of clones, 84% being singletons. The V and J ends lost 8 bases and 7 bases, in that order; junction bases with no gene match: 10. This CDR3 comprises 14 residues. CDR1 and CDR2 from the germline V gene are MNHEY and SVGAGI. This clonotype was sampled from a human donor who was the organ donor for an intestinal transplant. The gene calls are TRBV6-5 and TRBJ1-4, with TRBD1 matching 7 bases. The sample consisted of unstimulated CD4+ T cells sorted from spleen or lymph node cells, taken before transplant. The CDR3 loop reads CASRDSSKREKLFF. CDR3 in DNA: TGTGCCAGCCGGGACAGTTCTAAGCGTGAAAAACTGTTTTTT.